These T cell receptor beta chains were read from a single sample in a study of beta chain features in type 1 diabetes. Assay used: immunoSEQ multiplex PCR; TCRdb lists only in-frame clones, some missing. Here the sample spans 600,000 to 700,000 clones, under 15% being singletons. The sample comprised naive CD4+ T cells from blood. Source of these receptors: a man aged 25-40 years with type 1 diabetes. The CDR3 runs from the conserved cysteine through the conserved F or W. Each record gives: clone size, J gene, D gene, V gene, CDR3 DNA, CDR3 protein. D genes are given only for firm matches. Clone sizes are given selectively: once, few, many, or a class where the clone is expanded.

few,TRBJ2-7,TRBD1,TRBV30,TGTGCCTGGAGTTTCCGACAGGGTCGGTCCTACGAGCAGTACTTC,CAWSFRQGRSYEQYF
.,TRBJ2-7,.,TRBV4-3,TGCGCCAGCAGCCAAGTAATGGGCAGGGACTACGAGCAGTACTTC,CASSQVMGRDYEQYF
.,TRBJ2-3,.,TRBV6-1,TGTGCCAGCAGTGAAGCGGTAGATACGCAGTATTTT,CASSEAVDTQYF
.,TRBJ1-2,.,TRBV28,TGTGCCAGCAGTTTATCTGGGAGTAGGAGGTATGGCTACACCTTC,CASSLSGSRRYGYTF
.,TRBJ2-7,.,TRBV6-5,TGTGCCAGCAGCCAATCCGGGTCCTCCTACGAGCAGTACTTC,CASSQSGSSYEQYF
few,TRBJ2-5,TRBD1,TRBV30,TGTGCCTGGCATGGTAGGGACAGGGCATCCGTGCAGTACTTC,CAWHGRDRASVQYF
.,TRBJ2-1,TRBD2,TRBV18,TGTGCCAGCTCACCCCTCGCTAGCGGGGGGTACAATGAGCAGTTCTTC,CASSPLASGGYNEQFF
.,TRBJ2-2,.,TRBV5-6,TGTGCCAGCAGCCCATACTACACCGGGGAGCTGTTTTTT,CASSPYYTGELFF
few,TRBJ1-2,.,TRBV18,TGTGCCAGCTCACACGACAGAAACTATGGCTACACCTTC,CASSHDRNYGYTF
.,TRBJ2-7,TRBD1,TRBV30,TGTGCCTGGACCAGACAGGGATACGAGCAGTACTTC,CAWTRQGYEQYF
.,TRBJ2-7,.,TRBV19,TGTGCCAGTAGATACCTAGCTAACAGCTTCTACGAGCAGTACTTC,CASRYLANSFYEQYF
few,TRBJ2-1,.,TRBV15,TGTGCCACCAGTATGGGGGTTTACAATGAGCAGTTCTTC,CATSMGVYNEQFF
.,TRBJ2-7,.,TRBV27,TGTGCCAGCAGTTCCCCCGGAATGTCCTACGAGCAGTACTTC,CASSSPGMSYEQYF
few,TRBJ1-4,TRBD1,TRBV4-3,TGCGCCAGCAGCCAAGGACTTCGACAGGGTAATGAAAAACTGTTTTTT,CASSQGLRQGNEKLFF
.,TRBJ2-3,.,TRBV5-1,TGCGCCAGCAGCTTGGCTAGCACAGATACGCAGTATTTT,CASSLASTDTQYF
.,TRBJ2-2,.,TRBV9,TGTGCCAGCAGCGTAAGGGGACAAGCGAACACCGGGGAGCTGTTTTTT,CASSVRGQANTGELFF
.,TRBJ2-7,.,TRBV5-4,TGTGCCAGCAGCTTGGAACAGGGTTACGAGCAGTACTTC,CASSLEQGYEQYF